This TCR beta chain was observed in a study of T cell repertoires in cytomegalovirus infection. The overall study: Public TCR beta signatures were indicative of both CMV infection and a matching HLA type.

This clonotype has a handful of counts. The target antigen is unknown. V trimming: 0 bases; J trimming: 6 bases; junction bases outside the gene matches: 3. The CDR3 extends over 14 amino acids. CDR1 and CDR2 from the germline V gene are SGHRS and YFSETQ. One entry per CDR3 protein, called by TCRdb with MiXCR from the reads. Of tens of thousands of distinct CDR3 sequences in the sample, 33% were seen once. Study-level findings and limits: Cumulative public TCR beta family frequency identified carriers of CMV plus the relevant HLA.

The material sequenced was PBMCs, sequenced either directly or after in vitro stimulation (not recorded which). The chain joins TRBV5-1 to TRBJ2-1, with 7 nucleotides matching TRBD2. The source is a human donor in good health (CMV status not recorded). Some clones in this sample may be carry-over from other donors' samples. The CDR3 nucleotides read TGCGCCAGCAGCTTGGGACTAGCAGGCAATGAGCAGTTCTTC. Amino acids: CASSLGLAGNEQFF.